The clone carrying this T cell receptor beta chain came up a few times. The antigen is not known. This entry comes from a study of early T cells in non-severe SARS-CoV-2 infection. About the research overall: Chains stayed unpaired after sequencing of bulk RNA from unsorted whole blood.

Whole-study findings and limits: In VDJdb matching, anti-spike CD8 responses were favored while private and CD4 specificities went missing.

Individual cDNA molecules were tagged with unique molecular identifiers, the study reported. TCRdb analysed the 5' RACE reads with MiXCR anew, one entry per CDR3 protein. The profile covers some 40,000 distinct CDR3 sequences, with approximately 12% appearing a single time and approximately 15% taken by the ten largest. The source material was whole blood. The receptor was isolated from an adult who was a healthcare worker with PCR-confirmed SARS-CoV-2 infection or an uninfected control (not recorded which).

The CDR3 is CSVGGPGDTQYF. CDR3 DNA sequence: TGCAGCGTCGGGGGGCCTGGGGATACGCAGTATTTT. The V call is TRBV29-1, the J call TRBJ2-3; weak D call: TRBD2 (7 bases). There are 12 residues in the CDR3. CDR1 SQVTM and CDR2 ANQGSEA come from the germline V gene. Trimming left V 6 bases short and J 6 bases short, with 13 bases between.